This T cell receptor beta chain was found in a study of control samples from healthy donors and cancer patients. Measured with immunoSEQ multiplex PCR; TCRdb has only the in-frame clones, and not every one. Of 95,000 to 130,000 clones listed, approximately 90% are singletons. The TCR originated in a woman aged 50 to 60 with colorectal cancer. The sequencing input was PBMCs.

The CDR3 reads CASSAYSGASYEQYF. For the CDR3, the DNA is TGTGCCAGCAGCGCCTATAGCGGGGCTTCCTACGAGCAGTACTTC. This chain joins TRBV7-8 and TRBJ2-7; TRBD2 aligns across 8 bases. With 5 bases clipped from V and 1 base from J, the junction kept 7 bases outside the gene matches. Germline V gene data show CDR1 as SGHVS and CDR2 as FQNEAQ. The length of the CDR3 is 15 residues.